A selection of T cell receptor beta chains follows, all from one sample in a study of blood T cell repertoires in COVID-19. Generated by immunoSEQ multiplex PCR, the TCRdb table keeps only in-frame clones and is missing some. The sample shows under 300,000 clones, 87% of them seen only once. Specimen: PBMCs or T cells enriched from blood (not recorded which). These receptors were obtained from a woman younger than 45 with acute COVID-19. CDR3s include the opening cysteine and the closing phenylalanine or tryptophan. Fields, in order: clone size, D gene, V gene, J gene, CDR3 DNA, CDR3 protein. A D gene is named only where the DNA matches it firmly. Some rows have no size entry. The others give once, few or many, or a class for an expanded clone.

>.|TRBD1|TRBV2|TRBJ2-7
TGTGCCGGAATGACAGGGGGTCTATACGAGCAGTACTTC
CAGMTGGLYEQYF
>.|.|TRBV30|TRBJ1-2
TGTGCCTGGAGTACTCCGCCCCATGGCTACACCTTC
CAWSTPPHGYTF
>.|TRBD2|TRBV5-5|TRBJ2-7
TGTGCCAGCAGCTTAACTAGCGGGAGTTACGAGCAGTACTTC
CASSLTSGSYEQYF
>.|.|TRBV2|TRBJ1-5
TGTGCCAGCAGTCCAAGTTCGGGGGGGACCCAGCCCCAGCATTTT
CASSPSSGGTQPQHF
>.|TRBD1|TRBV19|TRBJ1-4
TGTGCCAGTAGCCAGGGGGCTGGTGGTGAAAAACTGTTTTTT
CASSQGAGGEKLFF
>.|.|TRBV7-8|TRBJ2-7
TGTGCCAGCAGCTCGGGGAGTGCTAGCAGCTACGAGCAGTACTTC
CASSSGSASSYEQYF
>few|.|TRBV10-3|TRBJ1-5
TGTGCCATCAGCCGGGACAATAAGGGCCAGCCCCAGCATTTT
CAISRDNKGQPQHF
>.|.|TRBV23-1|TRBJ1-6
TGCGCCAGCAGTCAATCTCGGCCAGGGAAGGGGGTTTTGGCCTATAATTCACCCCTCCACTTT
CASSQSRPGKGVLAYNSPLHF
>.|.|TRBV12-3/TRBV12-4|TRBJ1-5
TGTGCCAGCAGTTTGATCGAGAATCAGCCCCAGCATTTT
CASSLIENQPQHF
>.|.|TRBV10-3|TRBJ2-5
TGTGCCATCAGCCTAGGCTATTGGCAAGAGACCCAGTACTTC
CAISLGYWQETQYF
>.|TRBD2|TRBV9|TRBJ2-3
TGTGCCAGCAGCTTTAGCGGGGGGGCCTCCCCAGATACGCAGTATTTT
CASSFSGGASPDTQYF
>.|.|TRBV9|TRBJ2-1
TGTGCCAGCAGCCTCCCTAATGGGGGGAGTGAGCAGTTCTTC
CASSLPNGGSEQFF
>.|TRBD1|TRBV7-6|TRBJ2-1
TGTGCCAGCAGCGGGACAGGGGAGAGTTCGAGCTCCTACAATGAGCAGTTCTTC
CASSGTGESSSSYNEQFF
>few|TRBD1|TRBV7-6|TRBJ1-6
TGTGCCAGCAGCGAAATGGGACAGGATAATTCACCCCTCCACTTT
CASSEMGQDNSPLHF
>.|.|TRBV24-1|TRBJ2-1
TGTGCCACCAGTGACCCCACTACGGGGGACTCCTACAATGAGCAGTTCTTC
CATSDPTTGDSYNEQFF
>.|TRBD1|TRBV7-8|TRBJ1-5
TGTGCCAGCAGCGCAGAGGACAGGAATCAGCCCCAGCATTTT
CASSAEDRNQPQHF
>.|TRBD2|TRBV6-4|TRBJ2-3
TGTGCCAGCAGCCCAGGGACTAGCGGGGGATCGGATACGCAGTATTTT
CASSPGTSGGSDTQYF
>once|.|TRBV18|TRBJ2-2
TGTGCCAGCTCACCACTCGAGGTTCCTCTCGCGAACACCGGGGAGCTGTTTTTT
CASSPLEVPLANTGELFF
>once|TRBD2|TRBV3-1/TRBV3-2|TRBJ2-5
TGTGCCAGCAGCCCCCCGCTGGCGGGAGGTCTTTTGACCCAGTACTTC
CASSPPLAGGLLTQYF
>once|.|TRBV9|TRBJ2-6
TGTGCCAGCAGCGCCCGTTCTGGGGCCAACGTCCTGACTTTC
CASSARSGANVLTF
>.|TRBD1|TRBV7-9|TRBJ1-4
TGTGCCAGCAGCTTAGATGGGACAGAGAATGAAAAACTGTTTTTT
CASSLDGTENEKLFF
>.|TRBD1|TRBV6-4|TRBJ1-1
TGTGCCAGCAGAGGACAGGGGCCGAACACTGAAGCTTTCTTT
CASRGQGPNTEAFF
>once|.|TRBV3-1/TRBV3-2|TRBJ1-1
TGTGCCAGCAGCCGCATGGGGGGTGGCGGCACTGAAGCTTTCTTT
CASSRMGGGGTEAFF
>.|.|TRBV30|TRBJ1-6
TGTGCCTGGAGTCAAGGGGCCCTAGGACAGAATAATTCACCCCTCCACTTT
CAWSQGALGQNNSPLHF
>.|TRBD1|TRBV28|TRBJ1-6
TGTGCCAGCAGTTGGACAGGGGGGGGCTATAATTCACCCCTCCACTTT
CASSWTGGGYNSPLHF
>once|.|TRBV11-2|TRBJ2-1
TGTGCCAGCAGCTTGGGACAAAACTCCTACAATGAGCAGTTCTTC
CASSLGQNSYNEQFF
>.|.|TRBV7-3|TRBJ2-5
TGTGCCAGCAGTCTTAGCGGGACAGGGAAGGCGGAGACCCAGTACTTC
CASSLSGTGKAETQYF
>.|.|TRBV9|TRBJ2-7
TGTGCCAGCAGCCTGGACAGTAGTTTCTACGAGCAGTACTTC
CASSLDSSFYEQYF
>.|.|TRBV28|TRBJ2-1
TGTGCCAGCAGTTTATTAGGGGCCAATGAGCAGTTCTTC
CASSLLGANEQFF
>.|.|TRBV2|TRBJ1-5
TGTGCCAGCCACGGGCCGGCGGGAAATCAGCCCCAGCATTTT
CASHGPAGNQPQHF
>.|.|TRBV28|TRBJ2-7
TGTGCCACGAGGGACACGCGTGGCGGGAGAAAAATCGAGCAGTACTTC
CATRDTRGGRKIEQYF
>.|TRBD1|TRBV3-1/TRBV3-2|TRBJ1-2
TGTGCCAGCAGCCAAGGGACAGGGGTTAGCGGCTACACCTTC
CASSQGTGVSGYTF
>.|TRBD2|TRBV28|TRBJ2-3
TGTGCCAGCAGTTTGGGTGGCGGGGGGGCCGCAGATACGCAGTATTTT
CASSLGGGGAADTQYF
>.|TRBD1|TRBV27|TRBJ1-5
TGTGCCAGCAGTTTTTCTTCGACAGGGAGCCAGCCCCAGCATTTT
CASSFSSTGSQPQHF
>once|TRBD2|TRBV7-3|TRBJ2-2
TGTGCCAGCAGCCCCCCCCTAGCGGGGGGACACGGTGACACCGGGGAGCTGTTTTTT
CASSPPLAGGHGDTGELFF
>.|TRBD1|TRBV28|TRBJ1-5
TGTGCCAGTACCGCGGGACAGGGGCCATATAGCAATCAGCCCCAGCATTTT
CASTAGQGPYSNQPQHF
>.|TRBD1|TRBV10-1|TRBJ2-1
TGCGCCAGCAGTGACCCCGGACAGGGGGCGGCTGAGCAGTTCTTC
CASSDPGQGAAEQFF
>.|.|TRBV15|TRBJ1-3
TGTGCCACCAGCTACGGTAGCTCTGGAAACACCATATATTTT
CATSYGSSGNTIYF
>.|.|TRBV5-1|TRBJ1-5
TGCGCCAGCAGCTTGTACGGGGAGGGCAATCAGCCCCAGCATTTT
CASSLYGEGNQPQHF
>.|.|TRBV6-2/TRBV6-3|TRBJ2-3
TGTGCCAGCAGTCAACAGGGAAAGGGCACAGATACGCAGTATTTT
CASSQQGKGTDTQYF
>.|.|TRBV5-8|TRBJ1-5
TGTGCCAGCACCCTCTTACCAACGAGGGATCAGCCCCAGCATTTT
CASTLLPTRDQPQHF
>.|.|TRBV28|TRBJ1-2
TGTGCCAGCAGTTCGAGTGAGGGGGCTAACTATGGCTACACCTTC
CASSSSEGANYGYTF
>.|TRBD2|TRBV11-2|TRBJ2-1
TGTGCCAGCAGCACCGGGACTAGCGGTTACAATGAGCAGTTCTTC
CASSTGTSGYNEQFF
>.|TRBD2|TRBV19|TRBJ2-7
TGTGCCAGTAGTATCGGGGGGGAACCTATTTACGAGCAGTACTTC
CASSIGGEPIYEQYF
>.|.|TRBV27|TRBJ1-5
TGTGCCAGCAGTTTACTGGGCAGCAATCAGCCCCAGCATTTT
CASSLLGSNQPQHF
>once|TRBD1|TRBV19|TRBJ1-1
TGTGCCAGTAAGGGACAGGGGACCACTGAAGCTTTCTTT
CASKGQGTTEAFF
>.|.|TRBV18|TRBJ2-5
TGTGCCAGCTCACCTATCAGGGCCCAAGAGACCCAGTACTTC
CASSPIRAQETQYF
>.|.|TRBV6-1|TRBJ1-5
TGTGCCAGCAGTGAAGGGGGGGGGTCCAATCAGCCCCAGCATTTT
CASSEGGGSNQPQHF
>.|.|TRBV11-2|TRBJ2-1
TGTGCCAGCAGCTTAGATTACGGTGAGCAGTTCTTC
CASSLDYGEQFF
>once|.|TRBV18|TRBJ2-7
TGTGCCAGCTCACAGAGCAGGGTTGACGAGCAGTACTTC
CASSQSRVDEQYF
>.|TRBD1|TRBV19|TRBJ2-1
TGTGCCAGTAGTATAGCCTGGTCGGGACAGGGGTACAATGAGCAGTTCTTC
CASSIAWSGQGYNEQFF
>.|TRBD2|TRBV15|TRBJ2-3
TGTGCCACCAGCAGAGGTAGACTAGCGGGGGGAATGGATACGCAGTATTTT
CATSRGRLAGGMDTQYF
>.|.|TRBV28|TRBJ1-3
TGTGCCAGCAGTTTGGCACAGCTTGGAAACACCATATATTTT
CASSLAQLGNTIYF
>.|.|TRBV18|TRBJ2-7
TGTGCCAGCTCACCACTCCCACTCTCGGGGGACCCAGCCTACGAGCAGTACTTC
CASSPLPLSGDPAYEQYF
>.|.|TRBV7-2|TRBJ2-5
TGTGCCAGCAGCTCTCCAATGGGCCTTTCTCTTCCCCAAGAGACCCAGTACTTC
CASSSPMGLSLPQETQYF
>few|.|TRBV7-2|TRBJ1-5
TGTGCCAGCAGCTTACAGCCCAGGGACACTAGCAATCAGCCCCAGCATTTT
CASSLQPRDTSNQPQHF
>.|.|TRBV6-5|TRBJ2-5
TGTGCCAGCAGTTACGGAAACAGGGTGTACCAAGAGACCCAGTACTTC
CASSYGNRVYQETQYF
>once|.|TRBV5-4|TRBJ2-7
TGTGCCAGCAGCTGGCACCGGACAGAACCTTCACGCGAGCAGTACTTC
CASSWHRTEPSREQYF